This is a list of T cell receptor beta chains from one sample in a study of glioma-infiltrating T cells. Each CDR3 protein gets one entry after TCRdb re-called the multiplex PCR reads with MiXCR. The sample records 84,000 or so distinct CDR3 sequences, less than 30% being singletons. Material: glioma tissue, nonneoplastic brain tissue, or PBMCs (not recorded which). The receptors here all came from a human donor with low-grade glioma or glioblastoma, undergoing nonglioma brain surgery, or in good health (not recorded which). The CDR3 runs from the conserved cysteine through the conserved F or W. The D gene is left open where the match is weak. Size is omitted from some rows. Given values are once, few, many or a class for expanded clones.

D gene: NA
V gene: TRBV20-1
clone size: many
J gene: TRBJ1-1
CDR3 DNA: TGCAGTGCTCCGAGGGGGGGGAACACTGAAGCTTTCTTT
CDR3 protein: CSAPRGGNTEAFF

D gene: NA
V gene: TRBV6-2/TRBV6-3
clone size: many
J gene: TRBJ2-1
CDR3 DNA: TGTGCCAGCAGTTCTACTAGATACAATGAGCAGTTCTTC
CDR3 protein: CASSSTRYNEQFF

D gene: TRBD2
V gene: TRBV6-1
clone size: many
J gene: TRBJ2-1
CDR3 DNA: TGTGCCAGTGGACTAGCCAGTGAGCAGTTCTTC
CDR3 protein: CASGLASEQFF

D gene: NA
V gene: TRBV6-2/TRBV6-3
clone size: many
J gene: TRBJ2-5
CDR3 DNA: TGTGCCAGCAGTTATAATTACGGACAAGAGACCCAGTACTTC
CDR3 protein: CASSYNYGQETQYF

D gene: NA
V gene: TRBV12-3/TRBV12-4
clone size: NA
J gene: TRBJ2-7
CDR3 DNA: TGTGCCAGCAGTCGCCCGGGGGGCTTGAACGAGCAGTACTTC
CDR3 protein: CASSRPGGLNEQYF

D gene: NA
V gene: TRBV6-1
clone size: many
J gene: TRBJ1-6
CDR3 DNA: TGTGCCAGCAGTGAGCGGGCAGCTCGTTCACCCCTCCACTTT
CDR3 protein: CASSERAARSPLHF

D gene: NA
V gene: TRBV12-3/TRBV12-4
clone size: NA
J gene: TRBJ2-5
CDR3 DNA: TGTGCCAGCAGTTTAGCGCGTGAAGAGACCCAGTACTTC
CDR3 protein: CASSLAREETQYF

D gene: NA
V gene: TRBV6-6
clone size: many
J gene: TRBJ1-6
CDR3 DNA: TGTGCCAGCAGTTACTCAACAGGGCGTTACTCTAGCTATAATTCACCCCTCCACTTT
CDR3 protein: CASSYSTGRYSSYNSPLHF

D gene: NA
V gene: TRBV20-1
clone size: many
J gene: TRBJ2-3
CDR3 DNA: TGCAGTGCTAGAGATCGGAGCACAGATACGCAGTATTTT
CDR3 protein: CSARDRSTDTQYF

D gene: TRBD1
V gene: TRBV14
clone size: NA
J gene: TRBJ2-7
CDR3 DNA: TGTGCCAGCAGCCGAACACAGGGGAGTGTCGGCTACGAGCAGTACTTC
CDR3 protein: CASSRTQGSVGYEQYF

D gene: TRBD1
V gene: TRBV7-6
clone size: many
J gene: TRBJ2-3
CDR3 DNA: TGTGCCAGCAGCCCCGGACAGGGTCGACATACGCAGTATTTT
CDR3 protein: CASSPGQGRHTQYF

D gene: TRBD2
V gene: TRBV12-3/TRBV12-4
clone size: few
J gene: TRBJ2-5
CDR3 DNA: TGTGCCAGCAGCCGACTAGCGGGAGGGCCGGAAGAGACCCAGTACTTC
CDR3 protein: CASSRLAGGPEETQYF

D gene: NA
V gene: TRBV12-3/TRBV12-4
clone size: few
J gene: TRBJ2-5
CDR3 DNA: TGTGCCAGCAGTCGCCGCGGGGGCGGAAGGCAAGAGACCCAGTACTTC
CDR3 protein: CASSRRGGGRQETQYF

D gene: TRBD2
V gene: TRBV27
clone size: medium-sized
J gene: TRBJ2-5
CDR3 DNA: TGTGCCAGCAGTTTATCAGACGGACTAGCGCGAGAGACCCAGTACTTC
CDR3 protein: CASSLSDGLARETQYF

D gene: NA
V gene: TRBV12-3/TRBV12-4
clone size: few
J gene: TRBJ1-2
CDR3 DNA: TGTGCCAGCAGTCCCGACACATACTATGGCTACACCTTC
CDR3 protein: CASSPDTYYGYTF

D gene: NA
V gene: TRBV3-1
clone size: few
J gene: TRBJ1-1
CDR3 DNA: TGTGCCAGCACCCCCGGCCGGGGGGGGGCGACCACTGAAGCTTTCTTT
CDR3 protein: CASTPGRGGATTEAFF

D gene: NA
V gene: TRBV29-1
clone size: few
J gene: TRBJ2-7
CDR3 DNA: TGCAGCGTTATAGGGGTCCCCTCCTACGAGCAGTACTTC
CDR3 protein: CSVIGVPSYEQYF

D gene: NA
V gene: TRBV7-9
clone size: NA
J gene: TRBJ1-2
CDR3 DNA: TGTGACAGCAGCTTAGTTAAGGCGGGAGACATCTATGGTTACACCTTC
CDR3 protein: CDSSLVKAGDIYGYTF

D gene: NA
V gene: TRBV2
clone size: many
J gene: TRBJ2-5
CDR3 DNA: TGTGCCAGCAGTGAAGAGGGAGAGACCCAGTACTTC
CDR3 protein: CASSEEGETQYF

D gene: NA
V gene: TRBV6-6
clone size: NA
J gene: TRBJ2-1
CDR3 DNA: TGTGCCAGCAGTTACTTGGGCCCTAACATCCCAACCTACAATGAGCAGTTCTTC
CDR3 protein: CASSYLGPNIPTYNEQFF

D gene: NA
V gene: TRBV7-2
clone size: many
J gene: TRBJ1-2
CDR3 DNA: TGTGCCAGCAGCTTAGGGCGACAGAACTATGGCTACACCTTC
CDR3 protein: CASSLGRQNYGYTF

D gene: NA
V gene: TRBV25-1
clone size: many
J gene: TRBJ2-7
CDR3 DNA: TGTGCCAGCAGTGAAGCAGGGACCTCCTACGAGCAGTACTTC
CDR3 protein: CASSEAGTSYEQYF

D gene: TRBD1
V gene: TRBV12-3/TRBV12-4
clone size: many
J gene: TRBJ2-7
CDR3 DNA: TGTGCCAGCAGTCTGACAGGGAACGAGCAGTACTTC
CDR3 protein: CASSLTGNEQYF

D gene: NA
V gene: TRBV4-2
clone size: many
J gene: TRBJ1-2
CDR3 DNA: TGTGCCAGCAGCCAAGAGACAGGCCTCTATGGCTACACCTTC
CDR3 protein: CASSQETGLYGYTF

D gene: NA
V gene: TRBV7-9
clone size: many
J gene: TRBJ1-2
CDR3 DNA: TGTGCCAGCAGCTTGACAGCGATTGCGGATGGCTACACCTTC
CDR3 protein: CASSLTAIADGYTF

D gene: NA
V gene: TRBV7-2
clone size: many
J gene: TRBJ2-2
CDR3 DNA: TGTGCCAGCAGACCGACAAGAAACACCGGGGAGCTGTTTTTT
CDR3 protein: CASRPTRNTGELFF

D gene: NA
V gene: TRBV4-1
clone size: NA
J gene: TRBJ1-1
CDR3 DNA: TGCGCCAGCAGCCCACAGGGCAGCACTGAAGCTTTCTTT
CDR3 protein: CASSPQGSTEAFF

D gene: TRBD2
V gene: TRBV12-3/TRBV12-4
clone size: few
J gene: TRBJ2-3
CDR3 DNA: TGTGCCAGCTCCACGGGGGGGCTTGGAGATACGCAGTATTTT
CDR3 protein: CASSTGGLGDTQYF

D gene: NA
V gene: TRBV29-1
clone size: NA
J gene: TRBJ1-2
CDR3 DNA: TGCAGCGTTGAAAAGGCAGGGGAAACTGGTGGCTACACCTTC
CDR3 protein: CSVEKAGETGGYTF

D gene: TRBD1
V gene: TRBV27
clone size: many
J gene: TRBJ1-1
CDR3 DNA: TGTGCCAGCAGTCCCAGGACAGGGTGGGACACTGAAGCTTTCTTT
CDR3 protein: CASSPRTGWDTEAFF

D gene: NA
V gene: TRBV12-3/TRBV12-4
clone size: once
J gene: TRBJ1-2
CDR3 DNA: TGTGCCAGCACCCGGGACGGAAACTATGGCTACACCTTC
CDR3 protein: CASTRDGNYGYTF

D gene: NA
V gene: TRBV7-2
clone size: many
J gene: TRBJ2-3
CDR3 DNA: TGTGCCAGCGGCCAGCGGGCCACAGATACGCAGTATTTT
CDR3 protein: CASGQRATDTQYF

D gene: TRBD2
V gene: TRBV4-1
clone size: many
J gene: TRBJ2-2
CDR3 DNA: TGCGCCAGCAGCCAAAGCGGGAGGACCGGGGAGCTGTTTTTT
CDR3 protein: CASSQSGRTGELFF

D gene: NA
V gene: TRBV4-1
clone size: many
J gene: TRBJ1-1
CDR3 DNA: TGCGCCAGCAGCCAGTACACAGGTGAAGCTTTCTTT
CDR3 protein: CASSQYTGEAFF

D gene: TRBD2
V gene: TRBV3-1
clone size: NA
J gene: TRBJ2-5
CDR3 DNA: TGTGCCAGCAGCAGGACTAGCGGGGGGTACCAAGAGACCAAGTACTTC
CDR3 protein: CASSRTSGGYQETKYF

D gene: NA
V gene: TRBV19
clone size: many
J gene: TRBJ1-1
CDR3 DNA: TGTGCCAGCGCCCTGTACACTGAAGCTTTCTTT
CDR3 protein: CASALYTEAFF

D gene: NA
V gene: TRBV20-1
clone size: many
J gene: TRBJ1-3
CDR3 DNA: TGCAGTGCTAGAGATAGCAGGGTTTACTCTGGAAACACCATATATTTT
CDR3 protein: CSARDSRVYSGNTIYF

D gene: TRBD2
V gene: TRBV3-1
clone size: NA
J gene: TRBJ2-1
CDR3 DNA: TGTGCCAGCAGCTACCGCACACTAGCGGGAGAGGAGGACAATGAGCAGTTCTTC
CDR3 protein: CASSYRTLAGEEDNEQFF

D gene: NA
V gene: TRBV6-6
clone size: many
J gene: TRBJ2-1
CDR3 DNA: TGTGCCAGCAGTTACTCCCTGGGTTACAATGAGCAGTTCTTC
CDR3 protein: CASSYSLGYNEQFF

D gene: NA
V gene: TRBV12-3/TRBV12-4
clone size: NA
J gene: TRBJ1-3
CDR3 DNA: TGTGCCAGCATCCCCCTTGGGGCGGGCTCTGGAAACACCATATATTTT
CDR3 protein: CASIPLGAGSGNTIYF

D gene: NA
V gene: TRBV11-1
clone size: many
J gene: TRBJ2-1
CDR3 DNA: TGTGCCAGCAGCCGACAAGGTAATGAGCAGTTCTTC
CDR3 protein: CASSRQGNEQFF

D gene: TRBD2
V gene: TRBV19
clone size: few
J gene: TRBJ2-1
CDR3 DNA: TGTGCCAGTAGTTTACTAGCGGGAGATTACAATGAGCAGTTCTTC
CDR3 protein: CASSLLAGDYNEQFF